This TCR beta chain is from a study of T cell responses to AZD1222 COVID-19 vaccine. Assay used: immunoSEQ multiplex PCR; TCRdb lists only in-frame clones, some missing. The table includes about 88,000 clones, about 88% detected once. Study-wide findings and caveats: Possibly, clonal diversity was underestimated; donors were largely white British and included more females. A rise in Spike-specific TCR breadth and depth followed two AZD1222 doses. Spike-wide coverage was observed for vaccine-associated CD4 TCRs, with dominant responses at 160-218 and 743-854. Unmutated regions of variants are reportedly targeted by nearly half of spike-specific TCRs.

In the case of this clone: What it recognizes is unknown.

Sequences were derived from peripheral blood, sampled 28 days after the second AZD1222 dose. The receptor was isolated from an adult who received the AZD1222 COVID-19 vaccine.

The CDR3 region is CASRDSGANVLTF. CDR3 nucleotides: TGTGCCAGTCGGGACTCTGGGGCCAACGTCCTGACTTTC. This chain uses TRBV19 with TRBJ2-6, with D possibly being TRBD2 (5 bases). The CDR3 is made up of 13 amino acids. Germline V gene data show CDR1 as LNHDA and CDR2 as SQIVND (reference sequence). The V end lost 8 bases, the J end lost 0 bases, and 5 bases lay between the germline ends.